The present TCR beta chain was sequenced within a study of breast tumors, draining lymph nodes, adjacent tissues. Samples came from axillary lymph nodes draining the breast cancer. The V gene lost 0 bases and the J gene lost 2 bases, with 11 bases spanning the gap. Germline V gives CDR1 SGHDN, CDR2 FVKESK. There are 16 residues in the CDR3. This clonotype was seen many times. TCRdb re-called the multiplex PCR reads through MiXCR, storing one row per CDR3 protein. The sample contains about 100,000 distinct CDR3 sequences, 21% of which appear only once. The sequenced material came from axillary lymph node tissue. The sequence was collected from a female donor with breast cancer. Some clones in this sample may be carry-over from other donors' samples. The V gene is TRBV14, the J gene TRBJ1-5, with D perhaps TRBD1 (5 bases). The CDR3 region is CASSQDWGIGNQPQHF. The CDR3 bases are TGTGCCAGCAGCCAAGATTGGGGGATTGGCAATCAGCCCCAGCATTTT. The whole variable domain, remainder taken from reference TRBV14 and TRBJ1-5, is EAGVTQFPSHSVIEKGQTVTLRCDPISGHDNLYWYRRVMGKEIKFLLHFVKESKQDESGMPNNRFLAERTGGTYSTLKVQPAELEDSGVYFCASSQDWGIGNQPQHFGDGTRLSIL.